The source of this T cell receptor beta chain is a study of cytomegalovirus exposure and HLA in healthy donors. The primer mix had 60 Vbeta and 13 Jbeta primers. Only in-frame clones appear in the TCRdb table, and some are missing; sequencing was by immunoSEQ multiplex PCR. The repertoire includes 150,000 or so clones, 70% to 90% of them detected once, and under 2.5% sits in the top ten. Germline assignment: CDR1 SGHVS and CDR2 FNYEAQ. Trimming cost V 1 base and J 1 base; bases outside gene matches: 3. CDR3 length: 15 amino acids. The V call is TRBV7-6, the J call TRBJ2-5; 7 bases agree with TRBD2. Sequencing was carried out using PBMCs. The sequence derives from a woman younger than 30 in good health and CMV-seronegative. The CDR3 sequence is CASSLVAGVQETQYF. The CDR3 DNA is TGTGCCAGCAGCTTAGTCGCGGGGGTCCAAGAGACCCAGTACTTC.